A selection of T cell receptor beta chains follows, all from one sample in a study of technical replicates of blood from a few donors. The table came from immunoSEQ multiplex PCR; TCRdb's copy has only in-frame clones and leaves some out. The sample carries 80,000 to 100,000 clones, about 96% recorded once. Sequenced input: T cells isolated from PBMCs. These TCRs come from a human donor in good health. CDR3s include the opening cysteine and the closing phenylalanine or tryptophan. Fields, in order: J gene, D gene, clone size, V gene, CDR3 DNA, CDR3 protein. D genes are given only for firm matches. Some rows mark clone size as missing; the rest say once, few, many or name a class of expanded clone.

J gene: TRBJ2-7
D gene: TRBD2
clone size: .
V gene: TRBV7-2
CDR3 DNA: TGTGCCAGCAGCTTTATGGGACTATCATACGAGCAGTACTTC
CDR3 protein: CASSFMGLSYEQYF

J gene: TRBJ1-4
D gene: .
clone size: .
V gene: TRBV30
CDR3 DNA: TGTGCCTGGCAAAGGGGTAGTAATGAAAAACTGTTTTTT
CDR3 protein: CAWQRGSNEKLFF

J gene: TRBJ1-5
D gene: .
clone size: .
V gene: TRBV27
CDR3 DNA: TGTGCCAGCAGTTTATCCAGAGACAGACCCCAGCATTTT
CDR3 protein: CASSLSRDRPQHF

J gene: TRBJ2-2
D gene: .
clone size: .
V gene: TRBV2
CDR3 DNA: TGTGCCAGCAGTGAACGGGGGACCGGGGAGCTGTTTTTT
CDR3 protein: CASSERGTGELFF

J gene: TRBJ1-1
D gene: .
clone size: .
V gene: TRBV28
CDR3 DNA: TGTGCCAGCAGTTTAATTATAGGTTCGTGGGGACACGTGGGCACTGAAGCTTTCTTT
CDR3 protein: CASSLIIGSWGHVGTEAFF

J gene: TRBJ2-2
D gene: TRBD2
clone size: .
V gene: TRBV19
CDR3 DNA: TGTGCCAGTAGGAAGCGGGAGGGGACCGGGGAGCTGTTTTTT
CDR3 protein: CASRKREGTGELFF

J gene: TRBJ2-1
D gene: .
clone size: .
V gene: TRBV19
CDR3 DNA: TGTGCCAGTAGTGTCGAGCGGACTTACAATGAGCAGTTCTTC
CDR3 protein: CASSVERTYNEQFF

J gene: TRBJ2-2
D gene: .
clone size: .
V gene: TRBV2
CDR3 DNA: TGTGCCACGCCGAGCGGGACCGGGGAGCTGTTTTTT
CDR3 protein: CATPSGTGELFF

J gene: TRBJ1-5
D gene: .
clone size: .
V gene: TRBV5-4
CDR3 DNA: TGTGCCAGCAGCTCCTGGGGGGTTATGGATCAGCCCCAGCATTTT
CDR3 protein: CASSSWGVMDQPQHF

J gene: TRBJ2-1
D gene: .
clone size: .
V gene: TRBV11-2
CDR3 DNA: TGTGCCAGCAGCTTACTGGGGAGAGGTGAGCAGTTCTTC
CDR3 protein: CASSLLGRGEQFF

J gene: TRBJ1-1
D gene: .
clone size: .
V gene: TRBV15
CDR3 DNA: TGTGCCACCAGCAGAGATTTGGGGAGTATCACTGAAGCTTTCTTT
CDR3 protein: CATSRDLGSITEAFF

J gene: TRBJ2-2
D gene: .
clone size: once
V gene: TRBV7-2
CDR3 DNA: TGTGCCAGCAGCTTACGGTTCTTGAACACCGGGGAGCTGTTTTTT
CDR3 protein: CASSLRFLNTGELFF

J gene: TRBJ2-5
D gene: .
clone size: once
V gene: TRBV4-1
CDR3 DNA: TGCGCCAGCAGCCAAGTTAGCCCATTTGAGACCCAGTACTTC
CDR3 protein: CASSQVSPFETQYF

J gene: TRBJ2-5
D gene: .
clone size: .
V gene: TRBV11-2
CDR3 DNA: TGTGCCAGCAGCCGCATCAGGTTCGGAGAGACCCAGTACTTC
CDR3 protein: CASSRIRFGETQYF

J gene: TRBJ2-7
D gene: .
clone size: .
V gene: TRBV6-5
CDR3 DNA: TGTGCCAGCAGTTACTTGGGGGGCGAGCAGTACTTC
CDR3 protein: CASSYLGGEQYF

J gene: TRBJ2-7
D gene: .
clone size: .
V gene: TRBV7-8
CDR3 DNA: TGTGCCAGCAGCCCGGGTCTTTACGAGCAGTACTTC
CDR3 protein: CASSPGLYEQYF

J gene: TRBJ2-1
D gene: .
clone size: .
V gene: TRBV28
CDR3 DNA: TGTGCCAGCAGCAGGAGGGTCGGACACTCAAATGAGCAGTTCTTC
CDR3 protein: CASSRRVGHSNEQFF

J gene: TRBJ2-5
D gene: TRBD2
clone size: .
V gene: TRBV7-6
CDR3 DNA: TGTGCCAGCAGTTCGCCTAGCGGGAGTTGGGAGACCCAGTACTTC
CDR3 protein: CASSSPSGSWETQYF

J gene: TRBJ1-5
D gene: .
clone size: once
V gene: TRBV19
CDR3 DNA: TGTGCCAGTACCGGAGCTTTCGAATCGAATCAGCCCCAGCATTTT
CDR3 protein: CASTGAFESNQPQHF

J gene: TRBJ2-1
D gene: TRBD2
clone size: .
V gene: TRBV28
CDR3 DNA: TGTGCCAGCAGCCAACTAGCGGAATCCTACAATGAGCAGTTCTTC
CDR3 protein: CASSQLAESYNEQFF

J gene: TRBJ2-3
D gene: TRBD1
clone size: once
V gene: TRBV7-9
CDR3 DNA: TGTGCCAGCATCGACAGGGGGCCGATAGATACGCAGTATTTT
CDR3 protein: CASIDRGPIDTQYF

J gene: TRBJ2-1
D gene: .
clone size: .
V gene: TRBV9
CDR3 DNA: TGTGCCAGCAGCGTAGACCCAGGGCAGTACAATGAGCAGTTCTTC
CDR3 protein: CASSVDPGQYNEQFF

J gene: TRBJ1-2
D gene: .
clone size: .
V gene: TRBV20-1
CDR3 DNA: TGCAGTGCTAGAGCCAGGTATGGCTACACCTTC
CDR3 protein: CSARARYGYTF

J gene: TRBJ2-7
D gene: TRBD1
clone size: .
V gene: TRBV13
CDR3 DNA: TGTGCCAGCAGCTTTTCTAGGGGGCTATACGAGCAGTACTTC
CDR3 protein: CASSFSRGLYEQYF

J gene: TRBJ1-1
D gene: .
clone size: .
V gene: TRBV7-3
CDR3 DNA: TGTGCCAGCAGCTTGGCCGGACAGCTCACTGAAGCTTTCTTT
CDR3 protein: CASSLAGQLTEAFF

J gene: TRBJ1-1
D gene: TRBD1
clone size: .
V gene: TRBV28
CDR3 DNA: TGTGCCAGCAGCCAAACAGGGGGCATTAAGTCTGAAGCTTTCTTT
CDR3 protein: CASSQTGGIKSEAFF

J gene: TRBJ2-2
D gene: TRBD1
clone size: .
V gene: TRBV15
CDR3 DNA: TGTGCCACCAGTAAAGGGCCGGGACAGGGGGGATCCGGGGAGCTGTTTTTT
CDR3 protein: CATSKGPGQGGSGELFF

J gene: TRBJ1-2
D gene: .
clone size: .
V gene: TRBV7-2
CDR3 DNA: TGTGCCAGCAGCTTAGCCCCAGCGGGACCCTATGGCTACACCTTC
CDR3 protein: CASSLAPAGPYGYTF

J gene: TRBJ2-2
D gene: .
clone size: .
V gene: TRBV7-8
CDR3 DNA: TGTGCCAGCAGCTTATCCGGTGATGTGAACACCGGGGAGCTGTTTTTT
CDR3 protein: CASSLSGDVNTGELFF

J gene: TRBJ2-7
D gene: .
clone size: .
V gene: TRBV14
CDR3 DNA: TGTGCCAGCAGCCAATCCAGAAACTACGAGCAGTACTTC
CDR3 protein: CASSQSRNYEQYF

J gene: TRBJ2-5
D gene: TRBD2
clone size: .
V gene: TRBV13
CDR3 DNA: TGTGCCAGCAGCTTTTTTCTGACTAGCGGGAGTTTAGAGACCCAGTACTTC
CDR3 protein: CASSFFLTSGSLETQYF

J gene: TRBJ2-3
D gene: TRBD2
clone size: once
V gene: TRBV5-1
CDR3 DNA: TGCGCCAGCAGCTCGACTAGCGGAGCTAGCACAGATACGCAGTATTTT
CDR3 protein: CASSSTSGASTDTQYF